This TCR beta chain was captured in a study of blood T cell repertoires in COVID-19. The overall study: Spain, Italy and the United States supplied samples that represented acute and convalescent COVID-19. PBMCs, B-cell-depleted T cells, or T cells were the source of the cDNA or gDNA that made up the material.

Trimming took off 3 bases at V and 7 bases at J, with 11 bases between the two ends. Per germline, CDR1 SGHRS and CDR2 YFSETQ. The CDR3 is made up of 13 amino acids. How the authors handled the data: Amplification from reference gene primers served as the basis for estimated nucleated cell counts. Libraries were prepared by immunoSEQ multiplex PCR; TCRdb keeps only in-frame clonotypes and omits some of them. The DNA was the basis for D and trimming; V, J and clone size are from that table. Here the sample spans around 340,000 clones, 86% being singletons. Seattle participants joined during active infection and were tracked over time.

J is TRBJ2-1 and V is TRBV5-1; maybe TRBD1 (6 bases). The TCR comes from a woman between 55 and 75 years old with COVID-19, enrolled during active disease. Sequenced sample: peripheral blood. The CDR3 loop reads CASSSGELNEQFF. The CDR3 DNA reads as TGCGCCAGCAGCTCAGGGGAATTGAATGAGCAGTTCTTC. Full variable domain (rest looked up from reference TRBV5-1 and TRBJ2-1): KAGVTQTPRYLIKTRGQQVTLSCSPISGHRSVSWYQQTPGQGLQFLFEYFSETQRNKGNFPGRFSGRQFSNSRSEMNVSTLELGDSALYLCASSSGELNEQFFGPGTRLTVL.